Shown below are 27 T cell receptor beta chains from a single sample sequenced in a study of T cell responses to AZD1222 COVID-19 vaccine. Generated by immunoSEQ multiplex PCR, the TCRdb table keeps only in-frame clones and is missing some. The sample lists about 120,000 clones, more than 65% occurring once. The material was peripheral blood, obtained 28 days after the second AZD1222 dose. The source of these receptors is an adult who received the AZD1222 COVID-19 vaccine.

This chain uses TRBV7-9 with TRBJ1-5, with no clear D. The CDR3 runs 14 residues. Germline CDR1 and CDR2: SEHNR and FQNEAQ (reference sequence). The V end lost 2 bases, the J end lost 5 bases, and 10 bases lay between the germline ends. The CDR3: CASSLLGLYQPQHF. The DNA of the CDR3 is TGTGCCAGCAGCTTATTGGGATTATATCAGCCCCAGCATTTT.

The chain joins TRBV11-2 to TRBJ1-2; 8 bases agree with TRBD1. The CDR3 consists of 15 residues. V shed 5 bases, J shed 3 bases, and the junction held 8 bases outside the gene matches. Germline V gene lookup returns CDR1 SGHAT and CDR2 FQNNGV. The CDR3 reads CASSPLQDRDYGYTF. The CDR3 DNA is TGTGCCAGCAGCCCTCTTCAGGACAGGGACTATGGCTACACCTTC.

The chain employs TRBV4-1 and TRBJ1-5; a weak D match, TRBD1 (5 bases). The CDR3 runs to 16 residues. Trimming took off 0 bases at V and 5 bases at J, with 14 bases between the two ends. Germline V gene sequence: CDR1 MGHRA, CDR2 YSYEKL. The DNA for the CDR3 is TGCGCCAGCAGCCAAGAGGGGCGGGATGTGTATCAGCCCCAGCATTTT. Residues: CASSQEGRDVYQPQHF.

This chain joins TRBV6-4 and TRBJ1-1; no clear D gene. Trimming cost V 5 bases and J 0 bases, with 10 bases left between them. CDR1 is MRHNA and CDR2 is SNTAGT in the germline V gene. The CDR3 is 14 residues long. The DNA for the CDR3 is TGTGCCAGCAGTAAGGAACCCTTGAACACTGAAGCTTTCTTT. Protein product: CASSKEPLNTEAFF.

J is TRBJ1-6 and V is TRBV4-3; D possibly corresponds to TRBD1 (5 bases). The CDR3 runs to 15 residues. Germline V lookup: CDR1 LGHNA, CDR2 YSLEER. V lost 0 bases and J lost 2, with 5 bases in between. CDR3 protein: CASSQEDTYNSPLHF. CDR3 bases: TGCGCCAGCAGCCAAGAGGACACCTATAATTCACCCCTCCACTTT.

Only a few counts were recorded for this clone. The rearrangement uses TRBV18 and TRBJ1-5, with D uncertain. V gave up 4 bases and J gave up 4 bases, with 8 bases separating them. The CDR3 length is 13 residues. Germline values: CDR1 KGHSH, CDR2 LQKENI. The CDR3 sequence: CASSQAQNQPQHF. CDR3 coding DNA: TGTGCCAGCTCACAGGCCCAGAATCAGCCCCAGCATTTT.

The V and J genes are TRBV2 and TRBJ1-1, with TRBD1 as a possible D gene (6 bases). The germline V gene has CDR1 SNHLY and CDR2 FYNNEI. Trimming cost V 8 bases and J 6 bases, with 16 bases left between them. The CDR3 totals 13 residues. Here the CDR3 DNA reads TGTGCCAGCGGAGACAGGCTACGCCCTGAAGCTTTCTTT. Amino acid sequence: CASGDRLRPEAFF.

V and J are TRBV28 and TRBJ2-7; possible D gene TRBD1, 6 bases. This CDR3 is 16 amino acids long. Trimming removed 4 bases from V and 1 base from J, with 17 bases in between. In germline, CDR1 is MDHEN, CDR2 SYDVKM. The CDR3, as DNA: TGTGCCAGCAGTTCCTCCAGTGCAGGGGTATCCTACGAGCAGTACTTC. It encodes CASSSSSAGVSYEQYF.

The chain carries TRBV5-1 and TRBJ2-1, with unresolved D. The length of the CDR3 is 14 residues. Germline CDR1 is SGHRS and CDR2 is YFSETQ. V was trimmed by 4 bases and J by 1 base, leaving 9 bases between them. The CDR3 nucleotides read TGCGCCAGCAGCCCCTTGGGATCCTACAATGAGCAGTTCTTC. This encodes CASSPLGSYNEQFF. Variable domain in full (rest from reference TRBV5-1 and TRBJ2-1): KAGVTQTPRYLIKTRGQQVTLSCSPISGHRSVSWYQQTPGQGLQFLFEYFSETQRNKGNFPGRFSGRQFSNSRSEMNVSTLELGDSALYLCASSPLGSYNEQFFGPGTRLTVL.

This sequence joins TRBV6-5 and TRBJ2-3; 9 nucleotides match TRBD1. Germline CDR1 is MNHEY and CDR2 is SVGAGI. V lost 7 bases, J lost 2 bases, and 4 bases stayed unmatched. The CDR3 covers 14 residues. The CDR3 nucleotides are TGTGCCAGCACCGGGACAGGGAACACAGATACGCAGTATTTT. Amino acids: CASTGTGNTDTQYF.

This clone was detected only once. The chain joins TRBV4-1 to TRBJ1-5; D gene unclear. Trimming cost V 1 base and J 1 base, with 8 bases left between them. The CDR3 spans 15 residues. Germline V CDR1 and CDR2: MGHRA, YSYEKL. This CDR3 is CASSQVPGSNQPQHF. CDR3 DNA: TGCGCCAGCAGCCAAGTCCCGGGGAGCAATCAGCCCCAGCATTTT.

The gene calls are TRBV18 and TRBJ1-1; 9 nucleotides match TRBD1. The J segment lost 5 bases and the V segment lost 3 bases, leaving 10 bases of the junction unmatched. The germline gives CDR1 KGHSH, CDR2 LQKENI. The CDR3 has 16 residues. The DNA for the CDR3 is TGTGCCAGCTCACCGGCACAGGGGGCATTTTATACTGAAGCTTTCTTT. This translates into CASSPAQGAFYTEAFF.

This rearrangement joins TRBV30 to TRBJ2-7, with a possible D match to TRBD2 (7 bases). CDR1 and CDR2 (germline): GTSNPN, SVGIG (reference sequence). V lost 8 bases to trimming and J lost 6 bases, with 20 bases between them. The CDR3 runs 13 residues. The CDR3 reads CAQRRGGASEQYF. The CDR3 bases are TGTGCCCAGAGGAGGGGGGGCGCTAGCGAGCAGTACTTC.

For this clone: A junction boundary mismatches the germline segment, possibly from a read error. J is TRBJ2-1 and V is TRBV7-7; 7 positions agree with TRBD1. The CDR3 spans 14 residues. Per the germline V gene, CDR1 is SSHAT and CDR2 is FNYEAQ (reference sequence). CDR3 loop: CASSPRDSDNEQFF. The DNA of the CDR3 is TGTGCTAGCAGCCCCCGGGACAGTGACAATGAGCAGTTCTTC.

This clone was detected only a few times. The chain uses TRBV27 and TRBJ2-7, with 14 bases lining up with TRBD2. CDR3 length equals 18 residues. CDR1 is MNHEY and CDR2 is SMNVEV in the germline V gene (reference sequence). Trimming took 5 bases from V and 3 from J; bases not matched to a gene: 12. In DNA, the CDR3 is TGTGCCAGCAGTCCGGGACTAGCGGGGGCCTACTTTAACTACGAGCAGTACTTC. Encoded protein: CASSPGLAGAYFNYEQYF.

The chain recombines TRBV4-1 with TRBJ1-2; maybe TRBD1 (5 bases). Deletions cut 4 bases from V and 2 bases from J, with 14 bases between. Germline V CDR1 and CDR2: MGHRA, YSYEKL. This CDR3 has 15 amino acids. CDR3 amino acids: CASSRGGTENYGYTF. The CDR3 DNA reads TGCGCCAGCAGCCGCGGAGGGACGGAGAACTATGGCTACACCTTC.

Of note for this clone: At one of its ends the junction is not consistent with the germline gene, which may arise from a read error. J is TRBJ1-2 and V is TRBV19, with D hard to call. The CDR3 has 13 residues. Germline values: CDR1 LNHDA, CDR2 SQIVND (reference sequence). The CDR3 sequence: CASSISNEGGRIF. CDR3 nucleotides: TGTGCCAGTAGTATCTCGAACGAGGGTGGACGTATCTTC.

V and J are TRBV27 and TRBJ1-1, with a weak D call TRBD1 (5 bases). CDR3 length: 13 amino acids. The germline V and J ends were trimmed by 2 bases and 7 bases, with 11 bases remaining between them. CDR1 is MNHEY and CDR2 is SMNVEV in the germline V gene (reference sequence). This CDR3 is CASSLGGGGEAFF. DNA of the CDR3: TGTGCCAGCAGTTTAGGTGGGGGAGGTGAAGCTTTCTTT.

The gene calls are TRBV28 and TRBJ2-7, with 8 bases lining up with TRBD1. The length of the CDR3 is 16 residues. With 4 bases clipped from V and 5 bases from J, the junction kept 13 bases outside the gene matches. The germline gives CDR1 MDHEN, CDR2 SYDVKM. CDR3 loop: CASSSYPGQVTDEQYF. The DNA for the CDR3 is TGTGCCAGCAGTTCCTATCCGGGACAGGTTACGGACGAGCAGTACTTC.

The chain links TRBV5-5 to TRBJ1-5; no clear D gene. The CDR3 sequence is 14 residues long. V was pared by 0 bases and J by 4 bases, with 8 bases between. Germline V gene data show CDR1 as SGHKS and CDR2 as YYEKEE (reference sequence). CDR3: CASSLGLVNQPQHF. The CDR3 region has the DNA TGTGCCAGCAGCTTGGGACTCGTGAATCAGCCCCAGCATTTT.

The J gene is TRBJ1-1, the V gene TRBV15; D is possibly TRBD1 (6 bases). This CDR3 comprises 15 residues. V was shortened by 0 bases and J by 3 bases, with 11 bases between the two germline ends. Germline CDR1 LNHNV, CDR2 YYDKDF (reference sequence). CDR3 nucleotides: TGTGCCACCAGCAGAGATAGGGGGGCGGACACTGAAGCTTTCTTT. Translated: CATSRDRGADTEAFF.

The chain couples TRBV12-3 or TRBV12-4 to TRBJ2-5; D gene unclear. Trimming cost V 6 bases and J 0 bases, with 8 bases left between them. The CDR3 runs to 13 residues. DNA of the CDR3: TGTGCCAGCAGAACTCTCCACCAAGAGACCCAGTACTTC. It translates to CASRTLHQETQYF.

This clone was counted a few times. V usage is TRBV5-1 and J usage is TRBJ2-7, with 7 bases identical to TRBD1. With V trimmed by 4 bases and J by 2 bases, 21 bases remained unmatched. Germline assignment: CDR1 SGHRS and CDR2 YFSETQ. This CDR3 region has 19 residues. This chain's CDR3 is CASSPRDSSGRLLTYEQYF. CDR3 bases: TGCGCCAGCAGCCCACGGGACAGCTCCGGTAGGCTACTGACCTACGAGCAGTACTTC.

This chain joins TRBV10-3 and TRBJ1-6; 7 nucleotides agree with TRBD1. Germline V gene lookup returns CDR1 ENHRY and CDR2 SYGVKD. Trimming removed 3 bases from V and 10 bases from J; junction bases left unmatched: 12. The CDR3 loop spans 16 amino acids. The CDR3 bases are TGTGCCATCAGTGAACCGCAAAGACAGGGTATCTCACCCCTCCACTTT. It yields the protein CAISEPQRQGISPLHF.

The genes are TRBV6-5 and TRBJ2-7; TRBD1 aligns across 8 bases. The CDR3 is 15 amino acids. CDR1 MNHEY and CDR2 SVGAGI come from the germline V gene. The J segment lost 4 bases and the V segment lost 4 bases, leaving 9 bases of the junction unmatched. This CDR3 reads CASSSQDRVGYEQYF. The CDR3 DNA follows: TGTGCCAGCAGTTCTCAGGACAGGGTGGGATACGAGCAGTACTTC.

The chain links TRBV25-1 to TRBJ1-4; D call uncertain. V lost 5 bases and J lost 5, with 9 bases in between. Germline lookup yields CDR1 MGHDK and CDR2 SYGVNS. CDR3 length: 13 amino acids. CDR3 DNA sequence: TGTGCCAGCAGTTTTTCGGCGAATGAAAAACTGTTTTTT. It translates to CASSFSANEKLFF.

The chain couples TRBV28 to TRBJ1-1; no firm D call. Germline loops: CDR1 MDHEN, CDR2 SYDVKM. The CDR3 contains 16 residues. Trimming removed 4 bases from V and 2 bases from J, with 17 bases in between. The CDR3 spells CASSSRARGFNTEAFF. The CDR3, as DNA: TGTGCCAGCAGTTCCCGGGCACGAGGGTTCAACACTGAAGCTTTCTTT. The complete variable domain, with remaining parts taken from reference TRBV28 and TRBJ1-1, reads DVKVTQSSRYLVKRTGEKVFLECVQDMDHENMFWYRQDPGLGLRLIYFSYDVKMKEKGDIPEGYSVSREKKERFSLILESASTNQTSMYLCASSSRARGFNTEAFFGQGTRLTVV.